This T cell receptor beta chain was captured in a study of technical replicates of blood from four donors. Profiled with immunoSEQ multiplex PCR; TCRdb holds only in-frame clones, not every one. Found here are about 80,000 clones, around 94% of them singletons; the top ten hold 0.38%. The sequencing sample was made of T cells isolated from PBMCs. This receptor was identified in a human donor in good health.

The DNA for the CDR3 is TGTGCCAGCAGCAAACAGGGGGGTGGGTATGGAAACGAGCAGTACTTC. Encoded protein: CASSKQGGGYGNEQYF. V usage is TRBV21-1 and J usage is TRBJ2-7; the table's D call, TRBD1, was not checked against the DNA. TRBV21-1 is deemed a pseudogene. The CDR3 loop spans 16 amino acids.